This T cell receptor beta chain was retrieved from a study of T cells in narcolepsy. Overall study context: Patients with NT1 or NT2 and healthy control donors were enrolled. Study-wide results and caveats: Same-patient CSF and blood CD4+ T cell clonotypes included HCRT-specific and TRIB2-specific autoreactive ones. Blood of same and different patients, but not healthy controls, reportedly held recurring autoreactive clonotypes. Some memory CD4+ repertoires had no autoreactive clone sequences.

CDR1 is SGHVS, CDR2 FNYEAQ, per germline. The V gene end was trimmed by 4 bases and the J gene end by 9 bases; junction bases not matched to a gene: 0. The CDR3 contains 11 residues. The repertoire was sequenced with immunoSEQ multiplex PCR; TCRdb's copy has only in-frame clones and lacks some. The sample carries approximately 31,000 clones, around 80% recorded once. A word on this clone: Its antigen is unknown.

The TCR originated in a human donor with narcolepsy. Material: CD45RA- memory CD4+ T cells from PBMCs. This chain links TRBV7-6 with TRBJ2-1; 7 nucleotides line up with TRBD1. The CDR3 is CASSSGGEQFF. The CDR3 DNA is TGTGCCAGCAGCTCAGGGGGTGAGCAGTTCTTC.